These 10 T cell receptor beta chains were all obtained from the same sample, sequenced in a study of T cells in Graves' hyperthyroidism and ophthalmopathy. TCR beta CDR3 sequences were amplified from RNA transcripts. Carried out on the TCR CDR3, a first-round RT-PCR used the HTBI primer set. TCRdb passed the multiplex PCR reads through MiXCR, listing each CDR3 protein once. The repertoire includes roughly 280,000 distinct CDR3 sequences, 20% to 25% of them detected once, and around two thirds sits in the top ten. What was sequenced was blood. These receptors were taken from a man aged 25 to 45 with Graves' ophthalmopathy.

This chain joins TRBV20-1 and TRBJ1-6, with 8 bases that match TRBD1. Trimming removed 4 bases from V and 5 bases from J; junction bases left unmatched: 7. The length of the CDR3 is 15 residues. The germline V gene encodes CDR1 DFQATT and CDR2 SNEGSKA (reference sequence). In nucleotides, the CDR3 is TGCAGTGCTAATAAACCGGGACAGGATAATTCACCCCTCCACTTT. This sequence encodes CSANKPGQDNSPLHF.

This clonotype was observed a few times. The chain carries TRBV6-1 and TRBJ1-6; D is uncertain. The CDR3 covers 15 residues. The V and J ends lost 4 bases and 7 bases respectively, with 14 bases between them. Germline lookup yields CDR1 MNHNS and CDR2 SASEGT. In nucleotides, the CDR3 is TGTGCCAGCAGTGGTCGTTTTGTGACCAATTCACCCCTCCACTTT. This encodes CASSGRFVTNSPLHF.

In its sample, this clonotype was seen many times. The J gene is TRBJ1-1, the V gene TRBV3-1; D call uncertain. V gave up 3 bases and J gave up 1 base, with 9 bases separating them. The CDR3 consists of 14 residues. Per the germline V gene, CDR1 is LGHDT and CDR2 is YNNKEL (reference sequence). CDR3 protein: CASSHSDWNTEAFF. For the CDR3, the DNA is TGTGCCAGCAGCCACTCTGACTGGAACACTGAAGCTTTCTTT.

This clonotype has just one count. The chain employs TRBV5-1 and TRBJ1-2; 11 bases agree with TRBD1. CDR1 is SGHRS, CDR2 YFSETQ, per germline. V shed 4 bases, J shed 4 bases, and the junction held 6 bases outside the gene matches. This CDR3 is built from 15 residues. The CDR3 nucleotides read TGCGCCAGCAGCCCGGACAGGGGGCCCGTCTATGGCTACACCTTC. It yields the protein CASSPDRGPVYGYTF.

This clonotype turned up a few times. The chain recombines TRBV19 with TRBJ2-7, with TRBD2 identical over 14 bases. Germline V gene data show CDR1 as LNHDA and CDR2 as SQIVND (reference sequence). The V segment lost 6 bases and the J segment 5 bases; nucleotides outside the gene matches: 15. CDR3 length: 18 amino acids. CDR3 sequence reads: CASSPRGTSGGRGDEQYF. The CDR3 DNA is TGTGCCAGTAGCCCTCGGGGGACTAGCGGGGGTAGGGGTGACGAGCAGTACTTC.

This clonotype was observed a handful of times. V and J are TRBV6-1 and TRBJ1-1; no reliable D call. The V gene lost 10 bases and the J gene lost 2 bases, with 5 bases spanning the gap. This CDR3 comprises 10 residues. Germline values: CDR1 MNHNS, CDR2 SASEGT. The CDR3 DNA reads TGTGCCACATCAAACACTGAAGCTTTCTTT. It encodes CATSNTEAFF.

This clonotype was seen more than once but under ten times. CDR3 loop: CASSYGVAVNTGELFF. DNA of the CDR3: TGTGCCAGCAGTTACGGGGTGGCCGTAAACACCGGGGAGCTGTTTTTT. The rearrangement links TRBV6-6 to TRBJ2-2; no clear D gene. This CDR3 contains 16 residues. Germline-derived CDR1 and CDR2 are MNHNY and SVGAGI (reference sequence). V lost 2 bases and J 2 bases, leaving 12 bases between the germline ends.

A few counts support this clonotype. CDR3 nucleotides: TGTGCCAGCAGCAAGGTGCTAGCGCCGTACGAGCAGTACTTC. It codes for CASSKVLAPYEQYF. The gene calls are TRBV7-2 and TRBJ2-7; tentatively, D is TRBD2 (6 bases). In germline, CDR1 is SGHTA, CDR2 FQGNSA. The CDR3 totals 14 residues. Trimming cost V 5 bases and J 4 bases, with 15 bases left between them.

DNA for the CDR3: TGCAGTGCTGCACCGCGGGGGCAGGGCTACTTGGATACGCAGTATTTT. It yields the protein CSAAPRGQGYLDTQYF. V is TRBV20-1 and J is TRBJ2-3; D is possibly TRBD2 (7 bases). Deletions cut 5 bases from V and 6 bases from J, with 24 bases between. The length of the CDR3 is 16 residues. Per the germline V gene, CDR1 is DFQATT and CDR2 is SNEGSKA (reference sequence).

This clonotype was seen more than once but under ten times. The chain has TRBV19 and TRBJ1-1; D is unresolved. This CDR3 is built from 12 residues. Germline-derived CDR1 and CDR2 are LNHDA and SQIVND (reference sequence). The V gene lost 7 bases and the J gene lost 7 bases, with 13 bases spanning the gap. CDR3 region: CASNSRGNEAFF. The DNA for the CDR3 is TGTGCCAGTAACTCACGTGGGAATGAAGCTTTCTTT.